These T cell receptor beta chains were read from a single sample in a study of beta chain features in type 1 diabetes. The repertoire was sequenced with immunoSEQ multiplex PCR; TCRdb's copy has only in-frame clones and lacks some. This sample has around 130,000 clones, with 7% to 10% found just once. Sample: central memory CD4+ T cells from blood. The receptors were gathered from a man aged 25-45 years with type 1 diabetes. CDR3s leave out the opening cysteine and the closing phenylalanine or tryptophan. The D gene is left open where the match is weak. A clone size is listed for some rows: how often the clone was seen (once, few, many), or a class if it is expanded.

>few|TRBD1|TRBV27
ASSPGQFYEQY
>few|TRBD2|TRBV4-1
ASSQLSGGMYEQY
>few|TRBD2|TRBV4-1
ASSHASGGYEQY
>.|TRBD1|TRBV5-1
ASSLGTAPTDTQY
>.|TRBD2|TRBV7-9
ASSPTGRGTDTQY
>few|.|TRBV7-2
ASSLESGTHQPQH
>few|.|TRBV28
ASSSPPPVSYEQY
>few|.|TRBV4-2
ASSQALRTENTEAF
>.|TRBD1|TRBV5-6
ASSKGARSPLH
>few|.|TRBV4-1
ASSQRTDGDTQY
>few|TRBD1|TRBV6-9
ASSQIQGDGYGYT
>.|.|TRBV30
AWSGGDLQPQH
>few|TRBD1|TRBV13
ASSWTGGQFGTQY
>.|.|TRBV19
ASRGQSTGGYT
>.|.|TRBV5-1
ASSLGQVTDTQY
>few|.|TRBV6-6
ASSHPGTLGETQY
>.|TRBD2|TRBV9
ASSVGTSGGLSSYEQY
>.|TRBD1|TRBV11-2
ASSLHRGLNEKLF
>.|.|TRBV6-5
ASSYRLTREQF
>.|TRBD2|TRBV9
ASSSQRGPTDTQY
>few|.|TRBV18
ASSPPSTGANVLT
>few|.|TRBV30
AWSQFGGNQPQH
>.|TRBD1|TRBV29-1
SVEGDRSTGELF
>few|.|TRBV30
AWAESTDTQY
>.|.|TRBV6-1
ASREGMIYQPQH
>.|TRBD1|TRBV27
ASSFSGQEKLF
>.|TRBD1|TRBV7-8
ASSLAGTGARETQY
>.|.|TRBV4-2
ASSWDFSYNEQF
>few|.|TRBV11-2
ASSRGIYGYT
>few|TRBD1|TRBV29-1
SVGNPTGGTDTQY
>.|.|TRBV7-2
ASSQSPEKLF
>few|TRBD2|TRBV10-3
AAHPLAGGDNTGELF
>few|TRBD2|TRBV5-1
ASSFLTSGQETQY
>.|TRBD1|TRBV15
ATSRGQGHSGEQY
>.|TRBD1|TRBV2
ASTPDRAAFSNSPLH
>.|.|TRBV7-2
ASSLVGSGYT
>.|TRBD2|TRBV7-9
ASSFGAGGRTDTQY
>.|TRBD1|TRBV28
ASSEMYLYGTGGSPLH